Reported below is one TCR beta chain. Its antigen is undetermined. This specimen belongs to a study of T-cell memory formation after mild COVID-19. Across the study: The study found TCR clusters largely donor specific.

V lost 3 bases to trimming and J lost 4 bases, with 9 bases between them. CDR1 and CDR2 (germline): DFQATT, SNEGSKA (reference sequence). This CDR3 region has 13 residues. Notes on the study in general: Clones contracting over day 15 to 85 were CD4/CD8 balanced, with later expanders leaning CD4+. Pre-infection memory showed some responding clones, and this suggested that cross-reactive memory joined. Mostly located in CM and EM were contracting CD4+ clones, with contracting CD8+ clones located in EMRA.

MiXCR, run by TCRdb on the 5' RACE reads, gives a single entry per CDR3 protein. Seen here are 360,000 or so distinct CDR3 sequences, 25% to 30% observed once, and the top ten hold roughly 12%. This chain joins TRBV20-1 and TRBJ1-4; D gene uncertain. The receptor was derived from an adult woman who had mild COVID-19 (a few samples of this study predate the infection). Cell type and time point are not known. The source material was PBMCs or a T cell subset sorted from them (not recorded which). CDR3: CSASRPINEKLFF. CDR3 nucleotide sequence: TGCAGTGCTAGTAGACCGATTAATGAAAAACTGTTTTTT.